The 14 T cell receptor beta chains listed next were all sequenced from one sample in a study of CD8+CD57+ T cells in acquired aplastic anemia. Those patients picked for sequencing had displayed CD8+CD57+ cell expansion on flow cytometry. Genomic DNA was employed as the template in profiling TCR beta VDJ and CDR3. TCRdb analysed the reads with MiXCR anew, one entry per CDR3 protein. The sample holds about 40,000 distinct CDR3 sequences, approximately 63% seen once. The sequenced material came from sorted CD4+, CD8+, or CD8+CD57+ T cells (not recorded which) from PBMCs. The origin of the receptors is a human donor with aplastic anemia.

This chain joins TRBV7-9 and TRBJ2-3; D gene uncertain. The CDR3 totals 13 residues. From germline, CDR1 is SEHNR and CDR2 FQNEAQ (reference sequence). V gave up 3 bases and J gave up 3 bases, with 7 bases separating them. The CDR3 loop is CASSFGETDTQYF. The CDR3, as DNA: TGTGCCAGCAGCTTTGGGGAAACAGATACGCAGTATTTT.

This clonotype is medium-sized in the sample. V is TRBV15 and J is TRBJ2-7, with unresolved D. V gave up 0 bases and J gave up 2 bases, with 8 bases separating them. CDR1 LNHNV and CDR2 YYDKDF come from the germline V gene (reference sequence). The CDR3 is made up of 14 amino acids. This chain's CDR3 is CATSRDGIPYEQYF. The CDR3 DNA reads TGTGCCACCAGCAGAGATGGCATCCCCTACGAGCAGTACTTC.

In the case of this clonotype: This sequence may be a read error, since a much larger clone differs from it by one base. The chain combines TRBV6-5 with TRBJ2-1, with 8 bases fitting TRBD2. V was pared by 0 bases and J by 7 bases, with 5 bases of the junction left unmatched. This CDR3 region has 15 residues. From germline, CDR1 is MNHEY and CDR2 SVGAGI. The CDR3 DNA sequence: TGTGCCAGCAGTTACTCAAACGGGGGGGCGAATGAGCAGTTCTTC. Amino acid sequence: CASSYSNGGANEQFF.

This clonotype has at least ten counts. The V and J genes are TRBV4-2 and TRBJ1-4; weak D call: TRBD1 (5 bases). The CDR3 contains 16 residues. V was trimmed by 4 bases and J by 4 bases, leaving 16 bases between them. Germline V gene sequence: CDR1 LGHNA, CDR2 YNFKEQ. In DNA form, the CDR3 reads TGTGCCAGCAGCCCACAACCGGGACCGAATAATGAAAAACTGTTTTTT. This encodes CASSPQPGPNNEKLFF.

The chain recombines TRBV4-2 with TRBJ2-1; TRBD1 aligns across 9 bases. From germline, CDR1 is LGHNA and CDR2 YNFKEQ. J was trimmed by 3 bases and V by 3 bases; bases with no gene match: 12. The CDR3 extends over 18 amino acids. CDR3 sequence (DNA): TGTGCCAGCAGCCACCCCCCCTCGCCGGGACAGGGCTACAATGAGCAGTTCTTC. Translated, it gives CASSHPPSPGQGYNEQFF.

As for this clonotype: The junction departs from the called germline gene at one end, perhaps through a read error. The rearrangement links TRBV7-9 to TRBJ2-7, with D perhaps matching TRBD1 (6 bases). Germline lookup yields CDR1 SEHNR and CDR2 FQNEAQ (reference sequence). The CDR3 has 14 amino acids. CDR3 in amino acids: CANSLGARRCEQYF. The DNA of the CDR3 is TGTGCCAACAGCTTGGGGGCCCGCCGCTGCGAGCAGTACTTC.

This chain uses TRBV20-1 with TRBJ1-6; TRBD1 aligns across 7 bases. Trimming took 5 bases from V and 7 from J; bases not matched to a gene: 11. CDR1 is DFQATT and CDR2 is SNEGSKA in the germline V gene (reference sequence). This CDR3 is built from 15 residues. The CDR3 region has the DNA TGCAGTGCTGTACAACAGGGGACGCGGAATTCACCCCTCCACTTT. This gives the protein CSAVQQGTRNSPLHF.

This chain uses TRBV29-1 with TRBJ1-1; D might be TRBD1 (6 bases). The V end lost 7 bases, the J end lost 7 bases, and 19 bases lay between the germline ends. In germline, CDR1 is SQVTM, CDR2 ANQGSEA. CDR3 length equals 13 residues. This CDR3 is CSGSPGGEGEAFF. The CDR3 DNA follows: TGCAGCGGATCCCCGGGGGGCGAGGGTGAAGCTTTCTTT.

V gene TRBV25-1 combines with J gene TRBJ1-4; TRBD1 is a possible D gene (5 bases). V dropped 6 bases and J dropped 7 bases, with 15 bases sitting between them. The CDR3 has 14 residues. Per the germline V gene, CDR1 is MGHDK and CDR2 is SYGVNS. CDR3 amino acids: CASRTSGAFEKLFF. In DNA form, the CDR3 reads TGTGCCAGCAGGACCAGTGGGGCGTTTGAAAAACTGTTTTTT. Combining the CDR3 with reference TRBV25-1 and TRBJ1-4 gives the whole variable domain EADIYQTPRYLVIGTGKKITLECSQTMGHDKMYWYQQDPGMELHLIHYSYGVNSTEKGDLSSESTVSRIRTEHFPLTLESARPSHTSQYLCASRTSGAFEKLFFGSGTQLSVL.

In DNA, the CDR3 is TGTGCCAGGGGGTCCTACAATGAGCAGTTCTTC. The encoded protein is CARGSYNEQFF. V gene TRBV2 combines with J gene TRBJ2-1; D unclear. The CDR3 runs to 11 residues. The germline V gene encodes CDR1 SNHLY and CDR2 FYNNEI. Between the trimmed V and J ends, which lost 9 bases and 1 base, there was a span of 4 bases.

The chain joins TRBV4-2 to TRBJ1-1, with TRBD1 matching 10 bases. The V gene end was trimmed by 1 base and the J gene end by 4 bases; junction bases not matched to a gene: 6. Germline CDR1 LGHNA, CDR2 YNFKEQ. CDR3 length equals 16 residues. CDR3 sequence reads: CASSQGTGGYGTEAFF. In DNA, the CDR3 is TGTGCCAGCAGCCAAGGGACAGGGGGGTACGGCACTGAAGCTTTCTTT.

This clonotype was found many times. This chain connects TRBV5-1 to TRBJ2-1; 8 bases map to TRBD1. V was pared by 0 bases and J by 7 bases, with 3 bases of the junction left unmatched. This CDR3 comprises 14 residues. Germline values: CDR1 SGHRS, CDR2 YFSETQ. The CDR3 sequence is CASSLVQGANEQFF. The DNA of the CDR3 is TGCGCCAGCAGCTTGGTCCAGGGGGCGAATGAGCAGTTCTTC.

This clonotype showed up just a few times. The gene calls are TRBV6-2 or TRBV6-3 and TRBJ2-1; 11 nucleotides match TRBD2. CDR1 is MNHEY and CDR2 is SVGEGT in the germline V gene. The CDR3 extends over 15 amino acids. J was trimmed by 6 bases and V by 0 bases; bases with no gene match: 1. CDR3 nucleotides: TGTGCCAGCAGTTACTCTAGCGGGGGGGCCAATGAGCAGTTCTTC. Its protein product is CASSYSSGGANEQFF.

The chain recombines TRBV25-1 with TRBJ2-5, with D possibly TRBD1 on 6 matching bases. Germline CDR1 MGHDK, CDR2 SYGVNS. V lost 4 bases to trimming and J lost 4 bases, with 10 bases between them. The CDR3 is 13 amino acids. The CDR3 here is CASSGQARETQYF. CDR3 DNA: TGTGCCAGCAGTGGACAGGCAAGAGAGACCCAGTACTTC.